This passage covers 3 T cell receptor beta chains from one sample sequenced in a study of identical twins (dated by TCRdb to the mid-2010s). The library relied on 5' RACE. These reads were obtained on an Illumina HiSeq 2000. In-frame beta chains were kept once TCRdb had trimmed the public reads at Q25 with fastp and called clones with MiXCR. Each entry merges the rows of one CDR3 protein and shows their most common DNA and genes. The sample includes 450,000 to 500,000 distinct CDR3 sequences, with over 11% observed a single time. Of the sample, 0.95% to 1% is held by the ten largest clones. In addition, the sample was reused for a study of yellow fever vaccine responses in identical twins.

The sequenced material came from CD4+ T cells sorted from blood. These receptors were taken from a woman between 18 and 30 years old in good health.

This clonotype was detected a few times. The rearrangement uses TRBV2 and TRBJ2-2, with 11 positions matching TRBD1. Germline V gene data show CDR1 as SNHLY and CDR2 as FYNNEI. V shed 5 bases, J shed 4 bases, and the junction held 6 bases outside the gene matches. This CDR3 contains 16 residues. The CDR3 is CASSSDRGLITGELFF. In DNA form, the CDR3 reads TGTGCCAGCAGTTCGGACAGGGGGCTGATCACCGGGGAGCTGTTTTTT.

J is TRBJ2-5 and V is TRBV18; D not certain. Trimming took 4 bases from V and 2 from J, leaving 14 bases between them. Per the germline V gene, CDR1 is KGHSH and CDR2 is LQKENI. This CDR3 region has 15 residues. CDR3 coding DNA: TGTGCCAGCTCACTTCATAGTACAGTACAAGAGACCCAGTACTTC. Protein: CASSLHSTVQETQYF. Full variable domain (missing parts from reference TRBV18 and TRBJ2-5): NAGVMQNPRHLVRRRGQEARLRCSPMKGHSHVYWYRQLPEEGLKFMVYLQKENIIDESGMPKERFSAEFPKEGPSILRIQQVVRGDSAAYFCASSLHSTVQETQYFGPGTRLLVL.

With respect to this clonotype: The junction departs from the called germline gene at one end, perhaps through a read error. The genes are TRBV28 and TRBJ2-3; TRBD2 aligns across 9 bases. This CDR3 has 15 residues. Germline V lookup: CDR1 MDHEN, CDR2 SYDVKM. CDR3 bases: TGTGCCAGCAAAGGTTATAGCGGGAGCAAAGATACGCAGTATTTT. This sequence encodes CASKGYSGSKDTQYF.